This T cell receptor beta chain was sequenced during a study of T cell responses to AZD1222 COVID-19 vaccine. Broader study findings: At study baseline, merely about 6 AZD1222 recipients were seropositive. Elevations in Spike-specific TCR breadth and depth followed administration of two AZD1222 doses. White British ancestry dominated among donors, who included more females, and clonal diversity was possibly underestimated. The study sampled repertoires only after the peak T cell response.

The CDR3 length is 15 residues. The germline CDR1 and CDR2 sequences are SNHLY and FYNNEI. Trimming left V 3 bases short and J 0 bases short, with 11 bases between. On this clone: Antigen: not known.

Sequencing used immunoSEQ multiplex PCR; TCRdb keeps in-frame clones, though not all of them. The table shows fewer than 200,000 clones, with roughly nine tenths occurring only once. The specimen comprised peripheral blood, sampled on day 0 of MenACWY control vaccination. The gene calls are TRBV2 and TRBJ1-1; possibly TRBD1 for D (5 bases). The clonotype originates from an adult in good health. The DNA for the CDR3 is TGTGCCAGCAGTGAGATGGGACGCCTGAACACTGAAGCTTTCTTT. Its translation: CASSEMGRLNTEAFF.